Reported below is one T cell receptor (beta chain). This CDR3 has 18 residues. Trimming cost V 3 bases and J 4 bases, with 21 bases left between them. CDR1 is WSHSY and CDR2 is SAAADI in the germline V gene. The data originate from a study of PD-L1 blockade in urothelial cancer. Study context: Blood samples had a median of 141,255 T cells, roughly 83,000 unique TCRs, and clonality around 0.08.

Some clones are missing from TCRdb's copy, which holds only in-frame ones; the method was immunoSEQ multiplex PCR. Of fewer than 30,000 clones detected, about four fifths appear once; the ten largest clones hold about 8.9%. Diagnoses among patients were locally advanced or metastatic urothelial carcinoma. Sequenced material: PBMCs, taken around atezolizumab (anti-PD-L1) treatment. This TCR was recovered from a man between 65 and 85 years old with urothelial cancer. The rearrangement links TRBV10-2 to TRBJ2-2, with a possible D match to TRBD1 (6 bases). The CDR3 loop reads CASSDPTRTAQGTGELFF. CDR3 nucleotides: TGCGCCAGCAGTGATCCAACCCGTACCGCACAGGGCACCGGGGAGCTGTTTTTT.